This entry lists 15 T cell receptor beta chains sequenced from one sample in a study of memory CD4+ T cells and cytomegalovirus serostatus (dated by TCRdb to about 2019). A FACSAria II was used to sort memory CD4+ T cells, defined as single viable CD3+CD4+CD8-CD45RO+ cells. The protocol used for the library was the immunoSEQ multiplex PCR assay. The clones in this table, taken by TCRdb from immuneACCESS, are in-frame only. Not every clone is retained; where verified, under half of the shortfall comes from an unresolved V gene, and the cause of the rest is unknown. This sample holds 75,000 to 90,000 clones; roughly 80% were observed only once. About 0.72% of the sample is held by the ten biggest clonotypes. Sequenced material: memory CD4+ T cells from blood. These receptors were taken from an adult in good health and CMV-seronegative.

The genes are TRBV6-4 and TRBJ2-3; TRBD1 aligns across 7 bases. J was trimmed by 9 bases and V by 3 bases; bases with no gene match: 6. Germline V CDR1 and CDR2: MRHNA, SNTAGT. This CDR3 region has 13 residues. CDR3 bases: TGTGCCAGCAGTGAACAGGGGATGGGAACGCAGTATTTT. Amino acid sequence: CASSEQGMGTQYF.

The rearrangement links TRBV5-4 to TRBJ2-7; 8 bases agree with TRBD2. The J segment lost 3 bases and the V segment lost 4 bases, leaving 9 bases of the junction unmatched. The germline V gene encodes CDR1 SGHNT and CDR2 YYREEE (reference sequence). The CDR3 runs to 15 residues. The CDR3 nucleotides are TGTGCCAGCAGCGAATCCGGGACTAGATTCTACGAGCAGTACTTC. It translates to CASSESGTRFYEQYF.

The rearrangement uses TRBV9 and TRBJ2-1, with no clear D. Trimming removed 4 bases from V and 3 bases from J, with 5 bases in between. The CDR3 is made up of 12 amino acids. Germline V lookup: CDR1 SGDLS, CDR2 YYNGEE. The CDR3 DNA is TGTGCCAGCAGCCTCGACTACAATGAGCAGTTCTTC. Amino acid sequence: CASSLDYNEQFF. The complete variable domain, with remaining parts taken from reference TRBV9 and TRBJ2-1, reads DSGVTQTPKHLITATGQRVTLRCSPRSGDLSVYWYQQSLDQGLQFLIQYYNGEERAKGNILERFSAQQFPDLHSELNLSSLELGDSALYFCASSLDYNEQFFGPGTRLTVL.

This chain joins TRBV10-3 and TRBJ1-6, with a weak D call TRBD1 (5 bases). Germline V gene data show CDR1 as ENHRY and CDR2 as SYGVKD. There are 16 residues in the CDR3. Between the trimmed V and J ends, which lost 0 bases and 7 bases, there was a span of 13 bases. CDR3 in amino acids: CAISESSGQGNSPLHF. The CDR3 nucleotides read TGTGCCATCAGTGAGTCGAGTGGCCAGGGAAATTCACCCCTCCACTTT.

The rearrangement uses TRBV20-1 and TRBJ2-5; no definite D call. The CDR3 runs 11 residues. Looked up from germline, CDR1 is DFQATT and CDR2 is SNEGSKA (reference sequence). The ends were cut back, 7 bases at V and 5 bases at J, with 11 bases in the middle. Written as DNA, the CDR3 is TGCAGTGTCCTTCAGGTCGAGACCCAGTACTTC. Translation gives CSVLQVETQYF.

The chain is built from TRBV5-6 and TRBJ1-2; D is undetermined. The V and J ends lost 4 bases and 1 base respectively, with 17 bases between them. The V gene's germline CDR1 is SGHDT and CDR2 YYEEEE. This CDR3 region has 16 residues. The CDR3 sequence is CASSLLRFGFNYGYTF. The CDR3 nucleotides are TGTGCCAGCAGCCTCCTTCGGTTTGGGTTTAACTATGGCTACACCTTC.

The rearrangement joins TRBV6-5 to TRBJ2-7, with a weak D call TRBD1 (6 bases). The germline CDR1 and CDR2 sequences are MNHEY and SVGAGI. Trimming shortened V by 2 bases and J by 0 bases, and 11 bases separated the two germline ends. The length of the CDR3 is 15 residues. The CDR3 sequence is CASSYDGQNSYEQYF. CDR3 nucleotides: TGTGCCAGCAGTTACGACGGACAGAACTCCTACGAGCAGTACTTC.

The J gene is TRBJ2-3, the V gene TRBV7-2; 13 nucleotides align to TRBD2. V was clipped by 5 bases and J by 6 bases; unmatched bases: 8. Germline V gene lookup returns CDR1 SGHTA and CDR2 FQGNSA. CDR3 size: 16 residues. CDR3 in amino acids: CASSDLPGLAGDTQYF. For the CDR3, the DNA is TGTGCCAGCAGCGACTTACCGGGACTAGCGGGGGATACGCAGTATTTT.

V and J are TRBV5-1 and TRBJ2-7; 8 bases line up with TRBD1. This CDR3 contains 14 residues. Germline values: CDR1 SGHRS, CDR2 YFSETQ. Germline trimming cut 2 bases from V and 2 bases from J; bases unmatched to any gene: 3. This CDR3 is CASSFQGAAYEQYF. The CDR3 coding sequence is TGCGCCAGCAGCTTCCAGGGGGCTGCCTACGAGCAGTACTTC. Based on the CDR3 plus reference TRBV5-1 and TRBJ2-7, the full variable domain is KAGVTQTPRYLIKTRGQQVTLSCSPISGHRSVSWYQQTPGQGLQFLFEYFSETQRNKGNFPGRFSGRQFSNSRSEMNVSTLELGDSALYLCASSFQGAAYEQYFGPGTRLTVT.

This chain connects TRBV25-1 to TRBJ1-2, with 7 positions matching TRBD1. The length of the CDR3 is 15 residues. Germline CDR1 and CDR2: MGHDK and SYGVNS. Trimming removed 3 bases from V and 6 bases from J; junction bases left unmatched: 10. CDR3 sequence: CASSEPGATGDGYTF. For the CDR3, the DNA is TGTGCCAGCAGTGAGCCGGGGGCAACAGGGGATGGCTACACCTTC.

This clone was seen just once. The chain links TRBV7-2 to TRBJ2-7, with D uncertain. Germline V CDR1 and CDR2: SGHTA, FQGNSA. The CDR3 runs to 11 residues. Trimming removed 5 bases from V and 5 bases from J, with 7 bases in between. CDR3 nucleotide sequence: TGTGCCAGCAGCGGGCGCGACGAGCAGTACTTC. Translated, it gives CASSGRDEQYF.

This clone has just one count. The chain links TRBV14 to TRBJ2-2; D not certain. The CDR3 has 13 amino acids. Trimming pared 2 bases from V and 4 bases from J, leaving 5 bases between. Germline V gene sequence: CDR1 SGHDN, CDR2 FVKESK. This CDR3 is CASSQLLTGELFF. CDR3 DNA sequence: TGTGCCAGCAGCCAACTTCTCACCGGGGAGCTGTTTTTT.

The chain is built from TRBV21-1 and TRBJ1-1; the table names TRBD1, a call not compared with the DNA. TRBV21-1 represents a pseudogene. This CDR3 comprises 13 residues. This CDR3 reads CASSKAWTAEAFF. DNA for the CDR3: TGTGCCAGCAGCAAAGCTTGGACAGCGGAAGCTTTCTTT.

The V gene is TRBV19, the J gene TRBJ1-1; D not certain. V gave up 1 base and J gave up 5 bases, with 5 bases separating them. The CDR3 sequence is 12 residues long. Per the germline V gene, CDR1 is LNHDA and CDR2 is SQIVND (reference sequence). The chain's CDR3 is CASSIGRTEAFF. CDR3 nucleotide sequence: TGTGCCAGTAGTATAGGCCGGACTGAAGCTTTCTTT. Drawing the rest from reference TRBV19 and TRBJ1-1, the complete variable domain is DGGITQSPKYLFRKEGQNVTLSCEQNLNHDAMYWYRQDPGQGLRLIYYSQIVNDFQKGDIAEGYSVSREKKESFPLTVTSAQKNPTAFYLCASSIGRTEAFFGQGTRLTVV.

The rearrangement joins TRBV12-5 to TRBJ1-6; 9 bases map to TRBD1. The length of the CDR3 is 16 residues. The germline V gene encodes CDR1 LGHNT and CDR2 FRNRAP. Trimming removed 1 base from V and 11 bases from J; junction bases left unmatched: 9. In nucleotides, the CDR3 is TGTGCTAGTGGTTTGGGGACCGGGACAGGGTCTACACCCCTCCACTTT. As protein: CASGLGTGTGSTPLHF.